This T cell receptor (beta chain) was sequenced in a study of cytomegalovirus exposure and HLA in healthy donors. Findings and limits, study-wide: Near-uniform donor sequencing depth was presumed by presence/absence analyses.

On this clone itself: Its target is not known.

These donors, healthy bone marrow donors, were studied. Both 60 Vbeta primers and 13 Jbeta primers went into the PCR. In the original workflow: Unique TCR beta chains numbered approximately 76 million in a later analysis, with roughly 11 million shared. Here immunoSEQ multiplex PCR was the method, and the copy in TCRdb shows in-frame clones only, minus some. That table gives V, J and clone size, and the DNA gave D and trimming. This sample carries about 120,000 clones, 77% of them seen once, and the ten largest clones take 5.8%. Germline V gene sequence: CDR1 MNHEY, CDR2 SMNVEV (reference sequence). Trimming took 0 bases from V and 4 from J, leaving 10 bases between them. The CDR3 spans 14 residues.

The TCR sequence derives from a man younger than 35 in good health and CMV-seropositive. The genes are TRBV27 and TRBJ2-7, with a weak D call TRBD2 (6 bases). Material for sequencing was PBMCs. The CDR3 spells CASSLSGEEYEQYF. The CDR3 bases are TGTGCCAGCAGTTTATCAGGGGAGGAATACGAGCAGTACTTC.